Below are 21 T cell receptor beta chains sequenced from a single sample in a study of shared clonotypes between healthy human individuals. Clones were sequenced by immunoSEQ multiplex PCR, and TCRdb holds only the in-frame ones, with some missing. The table has around 100,000 clones, about 72% seen once. Sequenced: memory CD8+ T cells sorted from blood. Described subset: CD45RO+ cells pooled with CCR7-negative TemRA cells. The receptor set was obtained from a woman in her 30s in good health.

This clone appeared many times. J is TRBJ2-5 and V is TRBV19, with D tentatively TRBD1 (6 bases). The last part of the DNA fits TRBJ2-7 better; the J call may be wrong. In germline, CDR1 is LNHDA, CDR2 SQIVND (reference sequence). The CDR3 consists of 16 residues. The CDR3 here is CASSPDRPFSSYEQYF. CDR3 coding DNA: TGTGCCAGTAGCCCGGACAGACCCTTCAGCTCCTACGAGCAGTACTTC.

This clone has a handful of counts. This chain connects TRBV28 to TRBJ2-6; 8 positions match TRBD2. Germline-derived CDR1 and CDR2 are MDHEN and SYDVKM. This CDR3 contains 17 residues. The trim removed 5 bases at V and 0 bases at J, leaving 6 bases unmatched. CDR3 nucleotide sequence: TGTGCCAGCAGTGGCAGCGGGAGTCACTCTGGGGCCAACGTCCTGACTTTC. Translated: CASSGSGSHSGANVLTF.

V is TRBV10-2 and J is TRBJ2-7; 10 bases are shared with TRBD2. This CDR3 contains 15 residues. The V gene's germline CDR1 is WSHSY and CDR2 SAAADI. V was pared by 6 bases and J by 2 bases, with 7 bases of the junction left unmatched. DNA for the CDR3: TGCGCCAGCAGAGCCGGGACTAGCGAAACCTACGAGCAGTACTTC. Translated, it gives CASRAGTSETYEQYF.

The rearrangement uses TRBV28 and TRBJ2-7; D may match TRBD1 or TRBD2 (5 bases each). The CDR3 is 15 amino acids. Per the germline V gene, CDR1 is MDHEN and CDR2 is SYDVKM. The V end lost 5 bases, the J end lost 2 bases, and 16 bases lay between the germline ends. The CDR3 sequence: CASSLTGPGPYEQYF. CDR3 sequence (DNA): TGTGCCAGCAGTCTAACAGGTCCGGGGCCCTACGAGCAGTACTTC.

The V gene is TRBV27, the J gene TRBJ2-1, with TRBD1 matching 8 bases. CDR3 length equals 15 residues. Germline assignment: CDR1 MNHEY and CDR2 SMNVEV (reference sequence). Trimming removed 4 bases from V and 2 bases from J; junction bases left unmatched: 4. Here the CDR3 DNA reads TGTGCCAGCAGTTCGGACAGGGATCCCTACAATGAGCAGTTCTTC. This codes for CASSSDRDPYNEQFF.

The chain recombines TRBV4-2 with TRBJ2-6; unclear D gene. CDR1 LGHNA and CDR2 YNFKEQ come from the germline V gene. The germline V and J ends were trimmed by 1 base and 0 bases, with 10 bases remaining between them. The CDR3 runs to 17 residues. CDR3 sequence: CASSQGDTPSGANVLTF. DNA of the CDR3: TGTGCCAGCAGCCAAGGAGACACTCCCTCTGGGGCCAACGTCCTGACTTTC.

A few counts support this clone. The chain uses TRBV6-1 and TRBJ2-2; 10 bases match TRBD2. Per germline, CDR1 MNHNS and CDR2 SASEGT. CDR3 size: 15 residues. With V trimmed by 6 bases and J by 5 bases, 6 bases remained unmatched. The CDR3 region has the DNA TGTGCCAGCAGCGCTGGGACTAGCGATACCGGGGAGCTGTTTTTT. It translates to CASSAGTSDTGELFF.

This clone was detected only a few times. V and J are TRBV27 and TRBJ1-1; D remains unclear. Germline V gene lookup returns CDR1 MNHEY and CDR2 SMNVEV (reference sequence). V was cut by 0 bases and J by 4 bases, with 15 bases left in between. This CDR3 spans 16 amino acids. CDR3 nucleotides: TGTGCCAGCAGTTTATCGGTGGGTGGGGTGGGCACTGAAGCTTTCTTT. The encoded protein is CASSLSVGGVGTEAFF.

The chain joins TRBV6-1 to TRBJ1-2, with TRBD1 identical over 8 bases. Germline CDR1 MNHNS, CDR2 SASEGT. CDR3 length: 14 amino acids. Trimming at V came to 6 bases and at J to 7 bases, leaving 10 bases not matched to a gene. The CDR3 is CASSKTGEGGGYTF. The CDR3 DNA reads as TGTGCCAGCAGCAAGACAGGGGAAGGCGGTGGCTACACCTTC.

The V and J genes are TRBV4-2 and TRBJ2-7, with 11 bases that match TRBD2. CDR1 is LGHNA and CDR2 is YNFKEQ in the germline V gene. J was trimmed by 6 bases and V by 0 bases; bases with no gene match: 4. This CDR3 contains 15 residues. In DNA form, the CDR3 reads TGTGCCAGCAGCCAAGATACTAGCGGGAGTTCCGAGCAGTACTTC. Residues: CASSQDTSGSSEQYF.

This clone was counted between two and nine times. The chain combines TRBV6-1 with TRBJ2-3; TRBD2 matches 9 bases. Germline V gene data show CDR1 as MNHNS and CDR2 as SASEGT. This CDR3 comprises 16 residues. With V trimmed by 2 bases and J by 2 bases, 5 bases remained unmatched. CDR3 DNA sequence: TGTGCCAGCAGTGAATTAGCTAGCGGGGCCACAGATACGCAGTATTTT. This sequence encodes CASSELASGATDTQYF.

This chain joins TRBV15 and TRBJ2-7; TRBD1 matches at 8 bases. The CDR3 totals 16 residues. The germline V gene encodes CDR1 LNHNV and CDR2 YYDKDF (reference sequence). V shed 0 bases and J 5 bases; nucleotides not matched to a gene: 9. The CDR3 protein is CATSRDLSGGFDEQYF. As DNA, the CDR3 is TGTGCCACCAGCAGAGATCTGTCAGGGGGCTTCGACGAGCAGTACTTC. Full variable domain (missing parts from reference TRBV15 and TRBJ2-7): DAMVIQNPRYQVTQFGKPVTLSCSQTLNHNVMYWYQQKSSQAPKLLFHYYDKDFNNEADTPDNFQSRRPNTSFCFLDIRSPGLGDTAMYLCATSRDLSGGFDEQYFGPGTRLTVT.

V usage is TRBV6-5 and J usage is TRBJ1-1; TRBD1 matches 8 bases. V dropped 6 bases and J dropped 10; count of bases not matched to a gene: 4. CDR1 and CDR2 (germline): MNHEY, SVGAGI. The CDR3 is 11 residues long. The CDR3 sequence: CASRRQGRAFF. CDR3 nucleotides: TGTGCCAGCAGACGACAGGGGAGAGCTTTCTTT.

Here the CDR3 reads CASRTSGSWDIQYF. The CDR3 nucleotides read TGTGCCAGCAGAACTAGCGGGAGTTGGGACATTCAGTACTTC. This chain uses TRBV27 with TRBJ2-4; 11 positions match TRBD2. CDR1 is MNHEY, CDR2 SMNVEV, per germline (reference sequence). The CDR3 consists of 14 residues. J was trimmed by 8 bases and V by 6 bases; bases with no gene match: 6.

This chain connects TRBV7-3 to TRBJ2-1, with TRBD2 matching 11 bases. The CDR3 is made up of 14 amino acids. Looked up from germline, CDR1 is SGHTA and CDR2 is FQGTGA. J was trimmed by 7 bases and V by 4 bases; bases with no gene match: 3. As DNA, the CDR3 is TGTGCCAGCAGCTCCCTAGCGGGAGGAAATGAGCAGTTCTTC. Translation: CASSSLAGGNEQFF.

CDR3 amino acids: CARRHSENTGELFF. The CDR3 bases are TGCGCCAGAAGACATTCAGAGAACACCGGGGAGCTGTTTTTT. The rearrangement uses TRBV10-1 and TRBJ2-2; D is ambiguous. The CDR3 is 14 amino acids. V dropped 9 bases and J dropped 1 base, with 12 bases sitting between them. From germline, CDR1 is WNHNN and CDR2 SYGVQD (reference sequence).

The CDR3 sequence: CASSLFGAGRTNEKLFF. The CDR3 coding sequence is TGTGCCAGCAGCTTGTTCGGCGCAGGACGGACTAATGAAAAACTGTTTTTT. The chain combines TRBV5-6 with TRBJ1-4; unclear D gene. Germline V gene sequence: CDR1 SGHDT, CDR2 YYEEEE. There are 17 residues in the CDR3. V lost 1 base, J lost 2 bases, and 15 bases lay in between.

The chain carries TRBV10-3 and TRBJ1-2, with D tentatively TRBD1 (5 bases). Germline values: CDR1 ENHRY, CDR2 SYGVKD. The V and J ends lost 1 base and 2 bases respectively, with 14 bases between them. CDR3 length: 16 amino acids. The CDR3 spells CAISEYIQAVNYGYTF. The CDR3 DNA follows: TGTGCCATCAGTGAGTACATACAGGCAGTCAACTATGGCTACACCTTC.

The chain employs TRBV28 and TRBJ1-5, with TRBD1 as a possible D gene (6 bases). Looked up from germline, CDR1 is MDHEN and CDR2 is SYDVKM. Trimming cost V 4 bases and J 4 bases, with 17 bases left between them. CDR3 length equals 16 residues. CDR3: CASSSQGTVGNQPQHF. The CDR3 DNA is TGTGCCAGCAGTTCTCAGGGGACCGTCGGGAATCAGCCCCAGCATTTT. Drawing the rest from reference TRBV28 and TRBJ1-5, the complete variable domain is DVKVTQSSRYLVKRTGEKVFLECVQDMDHENMFWYRQDPGLGLRLIYFSYDVKMKEKGDIPEGYSVSREKKERFSLILESASTNQTSMYLCASSSQGTVGNQPQHFGDGTRLSIL.

This clone showed up just once. The genes are TRBV9 and TRBJ2-1, with TRBD1 matching over 12 bases. CDR1 and CDR2 (germline): SGDLS, YYNGEE. Germline trimming cut 4 bases from V and 10 bases from J; bases unmatched to any gene: 9. The CDR3 spans 15 residues. The CDR3 DNA reads TGTGCCAGCAGCTTCACCGGGACAGGGGGCGAGGAGCAGTTCTTC. Its translation: CASSFTGTGGEEQFF.

The chain joins TRBV25-1 to TRBJ2-5; TRBD2 agrees at 11 bases. The length of the CDR3 is 17 residues. V trimming: 4 bases; J trimming: 3 bases; junction bases outside the gene matches: 10. The germline V gene encodes CDR1 MGHDK and CDR2 SYGVNS. The CDR3: CASSGWIAGGPKETQYF. CDR3 DNA sequence: TGTGCCAGCAGTGGGTGGATAGCGGGAGGGCCTAAAGAGACCCAGTACTTC.